Each of the 21 T cell receptor beta chains below was sequenced from the same sample in a study of blood T cell repertoires in COVID-19. The method was immunoSEQ multiplex PCR; TCRdb's version includes in-frame clones alone and lacks a portion of them. This repertoire shows more than 150,000 clones, 84% found once; its top ten account for roughly 7.3%. The sequenced sample was PBMCs or T cells enriched from blood (not recorded which). The receptors come from a woman between 45 and 65 years old who had recovered from COVID-19.

The chain links TRBV4-2 to TRBJ2-2; D is possibly TRBD2 (6 bases). The germline gives CDR1 LGHNA, CDR2 YNFKEQ. The length of the CDR3 is 16 residues. Trimming took 4 bases from V and 2 from J, leaving 14 bases between them. CDR3 loop: CASSPRAGGNTGELFF. CDR3 coding DNA: TGTGCCAGCAGCCCCAGAGCGGGCGGTAACACCGGGGAGCTGTTTTTT.

The genes are TRBV5-1 and TRBJ2-3; 7 bases fit TRBD1. Germline V gives CDR1 SGHRS, CDR2 YFSETQ. The CDR3 has 14 amino acids. V dropped 0 bases and J dropped 6; count of bases not matched to a gene: 4. CDR3 DNA sequence: TGCGCCAGCAGCTTGGGACAGGGATTGGATACGCAGTATTTT. This translates into CASSLGQGLDTQYF.

As for this clone: This CDR3 is also generated by other DNA sequences in the sample. The V and J genes are TRBV6-5 and TRBJ2-3, with a possible D match to TRBD2 (5 bases). V was clipped by 6 bases and J by 1 base, with 11 bases between them. Germline CDR1 MNHEY, CDR2 SVGAGI. The CDR3 totals 14 residues. The CDR3 DNA sequence: TGTGCCAGCAGGTCGTGGGGAGGCACAGATACGCAGTATTTT. The encoded protein is CASRSWGGTDTQYF.

This clone was seen a handful of times. V is TRBV24-1 and J is TRBJ2-1; 7 bases map to TRBD1. The ends lost 6 bases at V and 5 bases at J; junction bases unmatched: 6. The CDR3 spans 14 residues. In germline, CDR1 is KGHDR, CDR2 SFDVKD. This chain's CDR3 is CATSPRGYDNEQFF. CDR3 nucleotide sequence: TGTGCCACCAGTCCCAGGGGGTACGACAATGAGCAGTTCTTC.

V is TRBV2 and J is TRBJ2-1; 7 nucleotides line up with TRBD2. V lost 7 bases to trimming and J lost 3 bases; unmatched junction nucleotides: 9. The germline V gene encodes CDR1 SNHLY and CDR2 FYNNEI. The CDR3 contains 15 residues. CDR3 amino acids: CASKGGLGFYNEQFF. In DNA form, the CDR3 reads TGTGCCAGCAAAGGAGGACTAGGGTTCTACAATGAGCAGTTCTTC.

This sequence joins TRBV5-4 and TRBJ2-5, with a possible D match to TRBD1 (5 bases). CDR1 is SGHNT, CDR2 YYREEE, per germline (reference sequence). This CDR3 region has 14 residues. The V and J ends lost 5 bases and 5 bases respectively, with 16 bases between them. CDR3 bases: TGTGCCAGCAGTCTGGACACTCTAGGGGAGACCCAGTACTTC. It is translated as CASSLDTLGETQYF.

The chain combines TRBV7-2 with TRBJ1-3; D not resolved. This CDR3 has 15 residues. Germline V CDR1 and CDR2: SGHTA, FQGNSA. V was clipped by 1 base and J by 3 bases, with 10 bases between them. CDR3 in amino acids: CASSLGSGFGNTIYF. Written as DNA, the CDR3 is TGTGCCAGCAGCTTAGGGTCAGGATTTGGAAACACCATATATTTT.

The rearrangement uses TRBV2 and TRBJ1-2; D may be TRBD1 (6 bases). Germline CDR1 and CDR2: SNHLY and FYNNEI. The CDR3 has 15 residues. The V and J ends lost 7 bases and 8 bases respectively, with 23 bases between them. The CDR3 DNA sequence: TGTGCCAGCACCCAACTCGGGGGGGCGCGTTCCGGCTACACCTTC. Its translation: CASTQLGGARSGYTF.

This clone was recorded once. This chain links TRBV12-5 with TRBJ2-5; 9 bases are a match to TRBD2. The CDR3 is 14 residues long. Germline lookup yields CDR1 LGHNT and CDR2 FRNRAP. V shed 5 bases, J shed 4 bases, and the junction held 5 bases outside the gene matches. The CDR3 DNA is TGTGCTAGTGGTCACCGACTAGCGGCAGAGACCCAGTACTTC. It is translated as CASGHRLAAETQYF.

The chain carries TRBV7-2 and TRBJ1-2; D may be TRBD1 (5 bases). CDR1 and CDR2 (germline): SGHTA, FQGNSA. Deletions cut 3 bases from V and 3 bases from J, with 11 bases between. This CDR3 spans 14 amino acids. The CDR3: CASSLGGKDYGYTF. The DNA for the CDR3 is TGTGCCAGCAGCTTGGGGGGGAAGGACTATGGCTACACCTTC.

The J gene is TRBJ1-2, the V gene TRBV28, with D maybe TRBD1 (6 bases). Germline V gene lookup returns CDR1 MDHEN and CDR2 SYDVKM. The CDR3 runs 15 residues. V was pared by 8 bases and J by 0 bases, with 16 bases between. CDR3 sequence: CASEGGRQANYGYTF. The CDR3 DNA follows: TGTGCCAGCGAAGGGGGTAGACAGGCTAACTATGGCTACACCTTC.

This chain links TRBV5-1 with TRBJ1-6; D not certain. Germline loops: CDR1 SGHRS, CDR2 YFSETQ. Trimming took off 1 base at V and 5 bases at J, with 7 bases between the two ends. This CDR3 region has 14 residues. The CDR3 protein is CASSLQVDNSPLHF. The CDR3 bases are TGCGCCAGCAGCTTGCAGGTAGATAATTCACCCCTCCACTTT.

The chain recombines TRBV15 with TRBJ2-7, with TRBD2 matching 9 bases. The CDR3 length is 16 residues. Germline CDR1 and CDR2: LNHNV and YYDKDF (reference sequence). The V and J ends lost 0 bases and 2 bases, in that order; junction bases with no gene match: 5. The DNA of the CDR3 is TGTGCCACCAGCAGAGATGGAGCGGGAGGCCCCTACGAGCAGTACTTC. It yields the protein CATSRDGAGGPYEQYF. Full variable domain (remainder filled in from reference TRBV15 and TRBJ2-7): DAMVIQNPRYQVTQFGKPVTLSCSQTLNHNVMYWYQQKSSQAPKLLFHYYDKDFNNEADTPDNFQSRRPNTSFCFLDIRSPGLGDTAMYLCATSRDGAGGPYEQYFGPGTRLTVT.

J is TRBJ1-2 and V is TRBV19, with TRBD1 as a possible D gene (6 bases). V shed 3 bases and J shed 5 bases, with 10 bases lying between them. Looked up from germline, CDR1 is LNHDA and CDR2 is SQIVND (reference sequence). The CDR3 runs to 13 residues. The CDR3 spells CASSMSGVYGYTF. CDR3 bases: TGTGCCAGTAGTATGTCAGGGGTATATGGCTACACCTTC. Drawing the rest from reference TRBV19 and TRBJ1-2, the complete variable domain is DGGITQSPKYLFRKEGQNVTLSCEQNLNHDAMYWYRQDPGQGLRLIYYSQIVNDFQKGDIAEGYSVSREKKESFPLTVTSAQKNPTAFYLCASSMSGVYGYTFGSGTRLTVV.

The chain employs TRBV3-1 (or the pseudogene TRBV3-2) and TRBJ1-5; D is unresolved. Trimming took 1 base from V and 0 from J, leaving 4 bases between them. Germline V gene sequence: CDR1 LGHDT, CDR2 YNNKEL (reference sequence). The CDR3 runs 14 residues. CDR3 sequence (DNA): TGTGCCAGCAGCCAAGGGCCTAGCAATCAGCCCCAGCATTTT. It codes for CASSQGPSNQPQHF.

This chain uses TRBV7-3 with TRBJ2-5; a weak D match, TRBD2 (6 bases). The CDR3 is 15 amino acids. Germline V CDR1 and CDR2: SGHTA, FQGTGA. Trimming took 1 base from V and 1 from J, leaving 10 bases between them. This CDR3 is CASSLMSGGQETQYF. The CDR3 nucleotides are TGTGCCAGCAGCTTAATGTCCGGGGGCCAAGAGACCCAGTACTTC.

The V and J genes are TRBV10-3 and TRBJ1-5; D remains ambiguous. This CDR3 region has 14 residues. Germline V gives CDR1 ENHRY, CDR2 SYGVKD. V was trimmed by 2 bases and J by 7 bases, leaving 12 bases between them. CDR3 DNA: TGTGCCATCAGTGAGGGGCGCGAGAAGCAGCCCCAGCATTTT. It encodes CAISEGREKQPQHF.

The J gene is TRBJ2-2, the V gene TRBV7-2; D may be TRBD1 (5 bases). The CDR3 consists of 14 residues. Germline loops: CDR1 SGHTA, CDR2 FQGNSA. V gave up 5 bases and J gave up 4 bases, with 11 bases separating them. Here the CDR3 reads CASSQGRSTGELFF. The CDR3 coding sequence is TGTGCCAGCAGCCAGGGCAGGAGCACCGGGGAGCTGTTTTTT.

This clone was seen once. This chain links TRBV6-6 with TRBJ2-1; D is unresolved. The germline V gene encodes CDR1 MNHNY and CDR2 SVGAGI (reference sequence). This CDR3 spans 11 amino acids. Trimming shortened V by 6 bases and J by 7 bases, and 7 bases separated the two germline ends. CDR3 protein: CASSLRNEQFF. Written as DNA, the CDR3 is TGTGCCAGCAGCCTCCGTAATGAGCAGTTCTTC.

The table lists this clone with a few counts. The gene calls are TRBV7-8 and TRBJ1-5, with 8 bases fitting TRBD1. This CDR3 has 16 amino acids. Germline V CDR1 and CDR2: SGHVS, FQNEAQ. J lost 7 bases, V lost 0 bases, and 8 bases had no gene match. The CDR3 nucleotides are TGTGCCAGCAGCTTAGCCCCGGACAGGGTGTCCCAGCCCCAGCATTTT. Amino acids: CASSLAPDRVSQPQHF.

The chain employs TRBV10-3 and TRBJ2-1, with 14 positions matching TRBD2. CDR3 length: 16 amino acids. The V gene's germline CDR1 is ENHRY and CDR2 SYGVKD. The V segment lost 7 bases and the J segment 5 bases; nucleotides outside the gene matches: 7. CDR3 DNA sequence: TGTGCCATCACTGGGACTAGCGGGAGAGGAAACAATGAGCAGTTCTTC. It codes for CAITGTSGRGNNEQFF.